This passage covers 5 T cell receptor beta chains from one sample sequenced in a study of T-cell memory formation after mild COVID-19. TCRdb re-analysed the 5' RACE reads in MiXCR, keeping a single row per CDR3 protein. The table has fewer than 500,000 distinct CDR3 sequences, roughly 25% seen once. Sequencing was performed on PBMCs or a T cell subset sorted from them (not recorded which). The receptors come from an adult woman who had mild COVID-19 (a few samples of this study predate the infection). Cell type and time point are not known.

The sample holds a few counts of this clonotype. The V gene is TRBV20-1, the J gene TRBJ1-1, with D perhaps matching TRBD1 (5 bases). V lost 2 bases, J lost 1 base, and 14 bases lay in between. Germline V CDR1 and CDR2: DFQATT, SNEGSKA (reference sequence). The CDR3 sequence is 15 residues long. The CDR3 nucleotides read TGCAGTGCTAGACGCGGGACGAGGCCGAACACTGAAGCTTTCTTT. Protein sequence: CSARRGTRPNTEAFF.

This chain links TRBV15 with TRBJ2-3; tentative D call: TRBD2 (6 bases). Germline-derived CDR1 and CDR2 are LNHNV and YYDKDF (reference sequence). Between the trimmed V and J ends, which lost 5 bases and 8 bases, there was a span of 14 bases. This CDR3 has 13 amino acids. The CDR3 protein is CATSFSGDGTQYF. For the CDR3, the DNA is TGTGCCACCAGCTTCTCGGGAGATGGTACGCAGTATTTT.

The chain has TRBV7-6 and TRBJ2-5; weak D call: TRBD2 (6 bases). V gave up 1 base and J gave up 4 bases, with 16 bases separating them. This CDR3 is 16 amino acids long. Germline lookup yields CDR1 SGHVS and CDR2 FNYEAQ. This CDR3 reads CASSLEGYGSRETQYF. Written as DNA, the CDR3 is TGTGCCAGCAGCTTAGAAGGGTACGGGAGTAGAGAGACCCAGTACTTC.

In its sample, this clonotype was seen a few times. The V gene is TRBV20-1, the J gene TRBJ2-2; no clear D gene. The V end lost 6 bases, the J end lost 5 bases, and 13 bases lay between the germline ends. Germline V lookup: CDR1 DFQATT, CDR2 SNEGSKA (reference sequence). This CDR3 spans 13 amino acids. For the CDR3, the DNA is TGCAGTGCAAACCATCAGGTGACCGGGGAGCTGTTTTTT. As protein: CSANHQVTGELFF.

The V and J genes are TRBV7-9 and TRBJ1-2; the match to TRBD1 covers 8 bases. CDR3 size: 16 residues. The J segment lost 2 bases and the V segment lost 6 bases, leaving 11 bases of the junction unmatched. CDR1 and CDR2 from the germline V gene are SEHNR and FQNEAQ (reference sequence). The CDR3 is CASRSQPRTGNYGYTF. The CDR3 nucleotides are TGTGCCAGCAGATCGCAACCCCGGACAGGGAACTATGGCTACACCTTC.